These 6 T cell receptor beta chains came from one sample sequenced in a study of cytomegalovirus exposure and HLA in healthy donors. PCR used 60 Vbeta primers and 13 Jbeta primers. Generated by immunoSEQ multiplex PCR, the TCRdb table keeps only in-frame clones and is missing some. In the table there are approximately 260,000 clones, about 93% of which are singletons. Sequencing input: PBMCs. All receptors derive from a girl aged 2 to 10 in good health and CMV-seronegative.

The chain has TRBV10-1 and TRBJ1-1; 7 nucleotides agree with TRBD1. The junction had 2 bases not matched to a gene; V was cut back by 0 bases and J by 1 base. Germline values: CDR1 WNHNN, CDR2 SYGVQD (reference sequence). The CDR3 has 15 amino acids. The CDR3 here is CASSESRQGNTEAFF. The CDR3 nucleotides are TGCGCCAGCAGTGAGTCGAGACAGGGGAACACTGAAGCTTTCTTT.

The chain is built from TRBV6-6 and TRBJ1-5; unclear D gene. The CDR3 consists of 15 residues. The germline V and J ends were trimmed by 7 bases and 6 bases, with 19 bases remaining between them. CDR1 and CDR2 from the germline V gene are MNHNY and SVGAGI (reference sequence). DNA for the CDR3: TGTGCCAGCACTCCTTCCCGGGGTGTAAGTCAGCCCCAGCATTTT. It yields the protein CASTPSRGVSQPQHF.

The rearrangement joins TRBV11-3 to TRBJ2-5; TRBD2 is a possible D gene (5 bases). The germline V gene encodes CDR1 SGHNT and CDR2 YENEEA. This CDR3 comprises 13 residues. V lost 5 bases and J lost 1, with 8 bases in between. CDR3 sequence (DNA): TGTGCCAGCAGCCCCGCGGGCCAAGAGACCCAGTACTTC. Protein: CASSPAGQETQYF.

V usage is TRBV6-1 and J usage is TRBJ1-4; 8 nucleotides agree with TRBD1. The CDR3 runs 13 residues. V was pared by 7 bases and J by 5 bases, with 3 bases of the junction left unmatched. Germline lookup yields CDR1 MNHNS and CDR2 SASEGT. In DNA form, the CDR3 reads TGTGCCAGCACTAGGACAGGGAATGAAAAACTGTTTTTT. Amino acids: CASTRTGNEKLFF.

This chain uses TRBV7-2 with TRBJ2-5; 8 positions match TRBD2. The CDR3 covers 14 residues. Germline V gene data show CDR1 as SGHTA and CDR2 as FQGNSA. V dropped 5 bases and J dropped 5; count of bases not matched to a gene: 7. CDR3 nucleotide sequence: TGTGCCAGCAGCCTCATGAGCGGGAGCGAGACCCAGTACTTC. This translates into CASSLMSGSETQYF. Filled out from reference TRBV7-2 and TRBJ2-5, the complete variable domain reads GAGVSQSPSNKVTEKGKDVELRCDPISGHTALYWYRQSLGQGLEFLIYFQGNSAPDKSGLPSDRFSAERTGGSVSTLTIQRTQQEDSAVYLCASSLMSGSETQYFGPGTRLLVL.

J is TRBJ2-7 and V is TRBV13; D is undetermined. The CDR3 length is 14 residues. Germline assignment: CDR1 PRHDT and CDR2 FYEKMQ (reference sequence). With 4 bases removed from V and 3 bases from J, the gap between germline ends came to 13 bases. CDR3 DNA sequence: TGTGCCAGCAGCTATAATGCAGGCTTCTACGAGCAGTACTTC. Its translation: CASSYNAGFYEQYF.